This T cell receptor beta chain derives from a study of beta chain features in type 1 diabetes. Study-wide points: High-TCR-expressing cells could be over-represented by cDNA sequencing. Type 1 diabetes patients had fewer VDJ junction insertions and more deletions.

This clone was picked up a small number of times. The antigen is not known. V was shortened by 2 bases and J by 1 base, with 12 bases between the two germline ends. Germline CDR1 MNHEY, CDR2 SMNVEV (reference sequence). The CDR3 is 15 amino acids. Sequencing targeted expressed TCRB transcripts, as all isolated RNA had been reverse transcribed. Measured with immunoSEQ multiplex PCR; TCRdb has only the in-frame clones, and not every one. The top ten hold less than 0.5% of the sample, which has more than 300,000 clones, approximately 8% seen once. Purity (above 98%) was reached by all sorted populations. This clonotype was sampled from a woman aged 18 to 35 in good health. The sequencing input was central memory CD4+ T cells from blood. V is TRBV27 and J is TRBJ2-7; D gene uncertain. The CDR3 spells CASSLRSGWSYEQYF. CDR3 nucleotides: TGTGCCAGCAGTTTACGCTCTGGATGGTCCTACGAGCAGTACTTC.